This T cell receptor (beta chain) was sequenced for a study of T cell repertoires in cytomegalovirus infection (dated by TCRdb to 2018 to 2020). In terms of the full investigation: Peptide stimulations targeted recently identified HLA-C-restricted CMV epitopes, whose presentation resists viral immunomodulation, together with well-studied HLA-B-restricted epitopes. The HLA type of each donor mattered for the analysis, because public TCR beta signatures pointed to carriage of CMV infection along with the matching HLA type. Study-wide findings and limitations: The ex vivo response was dominated by HLA-C-restricted CMV-specific TCR beta clonotypes, and the single most frequent clonotype in two of eight donors was supplied by these HLA-C-restricted clonotypes. In both this cohort and an independent cohort of more than 350 donors, the cumulative frequency of public TCR beta family members distinguished carriers of CMV infection plus the relevant HLA type.

Explained via the paper, the treatment or condition label denotes: in vitro stimulation with specific CMV peptide epitopes to enrich CMV-specific T cells. The CDR3 holds 15 amino acids from the cysteine to the phenylalanine. The retained sequence is limited to the CDR3, 45 bases, with the frame set at the first base. The CDR1 and CDR2 encoded by the germline V gene are SNHLY and FYNNEI. V gives up 5 bases and J gives up 8 bases, and the segment between their germline ends measures 18 bases. Note on this clonotype: The antigen it binds to is not known. The input lacks base qualities; no much larger clone sits a single base away.

Instrument on record: Illumina HiSeq 1500. TCRdb's own reprocessing of the public reads used fastp at Q25 and MiXCR and kept productive beta chains. For every CDR3 protein sequence, its rows merge into one entry that carries the most common genes and DNA. The sample records hundreds of thousands of distinct CDR3 sequences, approximately 42% of which are singletons. In total, the top ten clones hold around 45% of the sample. The chain is encoded by TRBV2 joined to TRBJ1-4; perhaps TRBD1 is the D gene, with 6 bases matching. Material: cultured PBMCs, obtained from culture after CMV antigen stimulation. This clonotype was obtained from a human donor in good health (CMV status not recorded). Some clones in this sample may be carry-over from other donors' samples. The CDR3 protein is CASSNTRGVGEKLFF. The sequenced DNA is TGTGCCAGCAGTAACACCAGGGGCGTTGGGGAAAAACTGTTTTTT.